This entry is about one T cell receptor beta chain. Its antigen has not been determined. No base quality values were provided; no much bigger clone lies one nucleotide off. Library method: the immunoSEQ multiplex PCR assay. For the multiplex PCR, a mixture combining 60 forward primers for TCR Vbeta segments and 13 reverse primers for TCR Jbeta segments was used. A multiplex PCR assay on genomic DNA amplified the CDR3 region of rearranged TCR beta genes. Amplified TCR beta libraries were sequenced as 87-base-pair reads on the Illumina HiSeq System. The authors' analysis ran thus. A later analysis tallied around 80 million unique TCR beta chains across the 610 or so repertoires, and around 12 million of those chains were shared by two or more donors. A nearest-neighbor algorithm error-corrected the raw reads and collapsed the reads into unique sequences, merging closely related sequences to remove PCR and sequencing errors. V, D and J gene segments were assigned by aligning CDR3 sequences to IMGT reference sequences. For a sequence to be retained, a match of at least six nucleotides to both a V gene segment and a J gene segment was required. Rearrangements were called productive when the CDR3 lacked stop codons and stayed in frame with V and J; all others were non-productive. Following IMGT convention, CDR3 was defined as the stretch from the second conserved V-encoded cysteine up to the conserved J-encoded phenylalanine. Sequences without an unambiguous match to a single V gene segment were excluded from the earlier analysis of 450 to 750 of the donors. In an earlier analysis of some 590 of the donors, V segments were called functional above 56.7% productive rearrangements and were called segregating when the between-donor standard deviation exceeded 5%. A statistical classification framework was built to diagnose cytomegalovirus status from the catalog of TCR beta chain sequences. V and J gene assignment, in a later analysis, came from comparing TCR nucleotide sequences with IMGT/GENE-DB human TR gene sequences. In a later analysis, CDR3 sequences and most-parsimonious VDJ recombination scenarios were assigned using the TCRdist pipeline. In a later analysis, every TCR beta chain was defined by the combination of its CDR3 amino acid sequence and its V-gene family, and reads without a unique V-gene family were dropped. In a later analysis, some 600 highly shared, low-generation-probability nucleotide sequences were removed to address suspected cross-contamination and a sequencing artifact. In a later analysis, a clonal expansion index for each public chain was calculated from normalized within-repertoire ranks of inferred template counts. In a later analysis, generation probabilities were computed using a VDJ recombination model fitted to out-of-frame rearrangements, and the results were checked against IGoR. In a later analysis, TCR-TCR, TCR-HLA and TCR-CMV co-occurrence was scored with hypergeometric tests, and a repertoire-size bias correction was applied to TCR pairs. False discovery rates were estimated in a later analysis by permuting HLA or CMV assignments 20 times. In a later analysis, co-occurring TCRs were grouped with DBSCAN, and TCRdist sequence similarity was added when clustering was performed within HLA-allele-positive subsets. For co-occurrence clustering, repertoires with fewer than 30,000 or more than 120,000 public chains were excluded, along with about five repertoires with anomalous nucleotide sharing. What TCRdb holds here is the immuneACCESS table cut down to in-frame rearrangements. Part of the clones is not present; checked against another copy, under half of the missing clones reflect an unresolved V gene, and the others are unexplained. V and J calls and clone size come straight from that table; D and trimming were deduced from the DNA. The sample has around 150,000 clones on record, 82% of them singletons. The top ten hold around 8% of the sample.

This specimen belongs to a study of cytomegalovirus exposure and HLA in healthy donors (TCRdb year 2017). Turning to the overall study: An earlier analysis of 550 to 700 of the donors reported 276 Gb of sequence data and roughly 110 million unique TCR beta sequences from around 200 million T cells. An earlier analysis of 587 of the donors used high-throughput TCR beta sequencing to judge whether each TCR beta V gene segment behaved as functional or pseudogenic. The T cell repertoires of 666 subjects were profiled by immunosequencing and related to cytomegalovirus serostatus. The study aimed to test whether signatures of past pathogen exposure could be identified by cataloging public T cell receptors. High-throughput TCR immunosequencing, statistical association of individual TCRs with disease status, and machine learning were combined to predict cytomegalovirus infection status. A later analysis re-analyzed previously published TCR beta repertoires from hundreds of donors and added high-resolution HLA genotyping to study TCR occurrence patterns. A later genetic analysis used genome-wide SNP genotypes for 398 of the 666 donors, treating that subset as a discovery cohort. The genetic ancestry cluster associated with self-reported Caucasian donors included 81% of the roughly 380 genotyped donors. Donor age, sex, ethnicity and CMV serostatus were collected together with the repertoire data. Typing coverage varied by locus: roughly 629-640 donors for A, B, C, DRB1 and DQB1; around 560 for DQA1; 606 for DPA1; around 490 for DPB1. The later analysis used no new phenotypic data to find candidate immune exposures, relying instead on TCR beta sequences and their occurrence across donors. Across 398 genotyped donors of the cohort, an average of approximately 200,000 unique TCR beta nucleotide sequences per donor were sequenced, and around 20% of those sequences were non-productive. All discovery cohort repertoires had been generated using a single sequencing platform. Approximately 300 gigabases of sequencing data and roughly 81 million unique TCR sequences made up an early release that covered roughly 670 HLA-typed donors. Five DR-DQ haplotypes were handled as single units for association and clustering because linkage in the cohort was strong. Along with the approximately 700-subject first cohort, a separate validation cohort of over a hundred different subjects was used. Both class I and class II loci were covered by HLA typing, at four-digit resolution. Findings and caveats that apply to the study as a whole: In a later analysis, several top co-occurrence clusters were reported to appear linked to parvovirus B19, influenza, CMV and Epstein-Barr virus. In a later analysis, most CMV-associated TCR beta chains were found to appear HLA-restricted, with HLA associations seemingly driven largely by CMV exposure. For the cohort, immune exposure information was limited to CMV serostatus. In the study, 150 to 200 TCR beta chains were listed as associated with cytomegalovirus. Only TCR beta chains were sequenced in this cohort, and the absence of alpha or paired-chain data limited detectable features. The classifier was reported to diagnose cytomegalovirus status with high specificity and sensitivity in both the original cohort and the validation cohort. In vitro tests confirmed that a few of the cytomegalovirus-associated TCR beta chains recognize cytomegalovirus antigens. Assigning TCR associations to individual alleles was difficult when HLA alleles, especially DR and DQ, strongly co-occurred. Across donors, most TCR sequences were observed very rarely, whereas some public TCRs were present in many individuals. A further reported finding was that TCR beta sequences accurately predicted the HLA-A and HLA-B alleles for most subjects in the first cohort. According to a later genetic analysis, donors in an Asian-associated ancestry cluster had fewer N-insertions in productive TCRs than the approximately 630-donor mean. Broadly in line with IMGT annotations, most TCR beta V segments showed up in productive rearrangements about 87% or about 30% of the time in an earlier analysis of approximately 640 of the donors. Linkage disequilibrium might explain the correlated functional status among segregating V segments, but an unknown experimental factor could not be ruled out. Because counts were too low, about 18 rarely observed V segments, including chromosome 9 orphons, were excluded from the earlier analysis of several hundred of the donors. A later analysis found that HLA-associated TCR beta chains were more clonally expanded and had lower generation probabilities than equally common non-associated chains. A later genetic analysis associated a missense DCLRE1C variant with V-gene and J-gene trimming of TCR beta chains, and an independent cohort replicated the association. The authors suggested that the approach could potentially be extended to other disease states and immunological phenotypes. HLA typing was unavailable for some donors at each locus, so association tests used only the typed subset. Some IMGT-functional V segments, including TRBV6-2 and TRBV6-3, could not be distinguished by the 87-base-pair reads and were therefore excluded. In a later analysis, TCR association rates were found to vary across HLA loci, with the most associated TCRs seen for DRB1 alleles and the fewest for HLA-C alleles. A group of highly shared sequence variants was considered likely to be a technical artifact of the sequencing pipeline. Sequencing depth was assumed to be roughly uniform across donors in the presence/absence analyses, though that assumption may not hold. Specific HLA alleles were associated with 15,000 to 20,000 TCR beta sequences at a false discovery rate of 0.05 in a later analysis.

Inclusive of the bounding cysteine and phenylalanine, the CDR3 is 14 residues long. Only the CDR3 portion is preserved as DNA: 42 bases, with reading frame beginning at the first base. The V and J ends are trimmed by 6 bases and 0 bases, leaving 10 bases between them. The germline V gene specifies ENHRY as CDR1 and SYGVKD as CDR2. The cohort was made up of approximately 700 healthy bone marrow donors. At the time of sampling, all cohort members were nominally healthy, though unrecorded immune exposures were likely present. The donor tested CMV seropositive, placing the donor among the 310 or so seropositive members of the cohort. A peripheral blood sample was provided by each donor, and peripheral blood mononuclear cells were used for TCR beta sequencing. Genomic DNA extraction from the blood cell samples was performed with the Qiagen DNeasy Blood Extraction Kit.

The sequence is built from TRBV10-3 and TRBJ2-3, and TRBD2 may be the D gene, going by 6 matching bases. The clonotype was recovered from a male donor in good health and CMV-seropositive. The sample consisted of PBMCs. CDR3 reads: CAISQGLSTDTQYF. In nucleotide form, the sequence is TGTGCCATCAGCCAGGGACTTAGCACAGATACGCAGTATTTT.